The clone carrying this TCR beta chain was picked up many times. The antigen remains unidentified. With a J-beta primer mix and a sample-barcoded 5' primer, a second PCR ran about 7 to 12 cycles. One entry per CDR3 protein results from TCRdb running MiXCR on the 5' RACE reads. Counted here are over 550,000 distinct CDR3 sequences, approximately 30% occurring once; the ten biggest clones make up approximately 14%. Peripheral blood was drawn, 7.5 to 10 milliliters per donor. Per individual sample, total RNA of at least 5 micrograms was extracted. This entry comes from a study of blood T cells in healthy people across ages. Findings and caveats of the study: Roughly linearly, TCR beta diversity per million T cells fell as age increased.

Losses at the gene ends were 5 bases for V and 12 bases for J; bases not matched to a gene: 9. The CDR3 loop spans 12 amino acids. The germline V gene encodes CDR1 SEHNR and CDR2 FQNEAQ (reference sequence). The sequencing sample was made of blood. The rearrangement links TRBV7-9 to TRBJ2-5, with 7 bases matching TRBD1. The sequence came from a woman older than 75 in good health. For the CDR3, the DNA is TGTGCCAGCAGCCAAGACAGGGACGGGGAGTACTTC. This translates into CASSQDRDGEYF. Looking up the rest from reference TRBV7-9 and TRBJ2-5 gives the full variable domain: DTGVSQNPRHKITKRGQNVTFRCDPISEHNRLYWYRQTLGQGPEFLTYFQNEAQLEKSRLLSDRFSAERPKGSFSTLEIQRTEQGDSAMYLCASSQDRDGEYFGPGTRLLVL.